Detailed here is one T cell receptor beta chain. Only one count was recorded for this clone. The specificity of this receptor is unknown. No qualities accompany the bases; no much larger clone lies one base away. Library method: the immunoSEQ multiplex PCR assay. RNA was extracted from all samples and reverse transcribed into cDNA as template for TCR sequencing. First-strand cDNA was synthesized with SuperScript III using a 2:1 mix of oligo-dT and random hexamers. Amplification bias was assessed with a synthetic immune receptor repertoire, and residual bias was removed computationally. The study's processing was this. After raw reads were preprocessed to remove errors, the CDR3 was defined following IMGT conventions as running from the conserved cysteine to phenylalanine. Clonality was computed as 1 minus the Shannon entropy, with the entropy normalized by log2 of the number of productive unique TCRs. Whether each scalp clone was CD4 or CD8 was inferred by checking scalp TCRbeta sequences against the CD4 and CD8 repertoires from sorted blood. TCRdb retrieved this table from immuneACCESS and kept in-frame rearrangements only. Not all clones are present; in checked studies, unresolved V genes account for under half, and no reason is known for the remainder. V and J calls and clone size are those listed in that table; D and trimming were worked out from the DNA. This sample has 95,000 to 120,000 clones in its table, and less than 60% of those were observed once. The top ten clones comprise around 3.4% of the sample.

The CDR3, cysteine through phenylalanine, is 14 amino acids long. CDR3 DNA is the only sequence kept; it has 42 bases, read in frame from the first base. Sequences GTSNPN (CDR1) and SVGIG (CDR2) are obtained from the germline V gene (reference sequence). The trim is 1 base for V and 2 bases for J, with a gap of 9 bases between the germline ends. This specimen's time point label, per the study, means: 24 weeks on oral tofacitinib. Read against the paper, the sample's treatment or condition label means: oral pan-JAK inhibitor, 5-10 mg twice daily. Peripheral blood and lesional scalp punch biopsies were obtained from patients with alopecia areata. PBMCs were isolated by density centrifugation and stained for CD3, CD4 and CD8, after which CD4+ and CD8+ T cells were sorted on a FACSAria. The data originate from a study of CD8+ T cells in alopecia areata (dated by TCRdb to the late 2010s). In terms of the full investigation: Treated patients were enrolled in an open-label pilot trial of oral tofacitinib, 5 to 10 mg twice daily, for moderate-to-severe alopecia areata. Scalp clonality was compared across normal scalp (n=4), patchy alopecia areata scalp (n=8), and alopecia totalis/universalis scalp (n=8). Scalp tissue and sorted CD4+ and CD8+ peripheral blood T cells from patchy and totalis/universalis alopecia areata patients and from healthy controls were covered by human TCRbeta sequencing. TCRbeta CDR3 regions were amplified by immunoSEQ multiplex PCR using 35 Vbeta forward and 13 Jbeta reverse primers. Disease severity in treated patients was measured with the SALT score, which quantifies the percentage of affected scalp surface area. RNA came from the PAXgene miRNA kit for fixed scalp, the miRNeasy kit for PBMCs, and the RNeasy kit for mouse skin. Tofacitinib was administered for 6 to 18 months, and 6 months of follow-up off drug were then conducted to assess delayed response and recurrence. High-throughput TCRbeta sequencing was used to examine T cell clonal expansion in alopecia areata in both the C3H/HeJ mouse model and human patients. Patients on tofacitinib were biopsied at baseline and after 4 and 24 weeks of treatment, and several of the patients also had a later scalp biopsy. Here is what the overall study found, with its caveats: Because the treated cohort was small and had just a single nonresponder, larger studies are needed to establish links between baseline CD8+ expansion and response. Shared TCR sequences between patients were less evident than in mice, which may be partly attributable to HLA diversity in the patient population. Resident alphabeta T cells in normal human skin are also sequenced, complicating scalp TCR repertoire analysis, unlike mouse skin dominated by gammadelta T cells. Higher clonality and more expanded CD8+ clones were observed in lesional scalp than in normal scalp, particularly in alopecia totalis/universalis, a finding suggestive of antigenic drive. During tofacitinib treatment, many expanded lesional clones remained in scalp and blood, and this persistence may partly explain relapse after treatment is stopped. Tofacitinib significantly lowered scalp clonality and the number of expanded CD8+ clones among the top 100 scalp clones.

The input for sequencing was CD4+ T cells sorted from blood, taken at week 24, from a patient treated with tofacitinib. The rearrangement joined TRBV30 to TRBJ2-1; the D gene is perhaps TRBD1, from 6 matching bases. This sequence originates from a human donor with alopecia areata. In nucleotides, the sequence is TGTGCCTGGAGTGCCAGGGGTACCTACAATGAGCAGTTCTTC. Its protein product is CAWSARGTYNEQFF. The full variable domain, with segments outside the CDR3 supplied by the reference TRBV30 and TRBJ2-1 proteins, appears as SQTIHQWPATLVQPVGSPLSLECTVEGTSNPNLYWYRQAAGRGLQLLFYSVGIGQISSEVPQNLSASRPQDRQFILSSKKLLLSDSGFYLCAWSARGTYNEQFFGPGTRLTVL.